This TCR beta chain came from a study of CD8 T cells in ankylosing spondylitis. Study-wide results and limits: As reported, disease-linked clones showed significant enrichment in matched ankylosing spondylitis synovial fluid. Earlier studies detected some motif variants in reactive arthritis synovial fluid and blood. Disease-associated clonotypes exhibited CD8+ identity and were relatively infrequent in peripheral blood.

V was pared by 0 bases and J by 4 bases, with 1 base of the junction left unmatched. The CDR3 runs to 16 residues. Germline-derived CDR1 and CDR2 are LGHNA and YSLEER. Points on this clonotype: Its target is unknown.

Quantitative 5'-RACE was performed with molecular barcodes, and it yielded the TCR beta libraries. TCRdb independently ran MiXCR on the 5' RACE reads; one entry per CDR3 protein. The table records some 270,000 distinct CDR3 sequences, 18% of them present only once. The sequence was collected from a male donor with ankylosing spondylitis or in good health (not recorded which). The chain links TRBV4-3 to TRBJ2-1, with TRBD2 matching over 12 bases. What was sequenced was blood, either unsorted or a sorted T cell fraction (not recorded which). CDR3 region: CASSQDLAGGYNEQFF. For the CDR3, the DNA is TGCGCCAGCAGCCAAGATCTAGCGGGAGGGTACAATGAGCAGTTCTTC.